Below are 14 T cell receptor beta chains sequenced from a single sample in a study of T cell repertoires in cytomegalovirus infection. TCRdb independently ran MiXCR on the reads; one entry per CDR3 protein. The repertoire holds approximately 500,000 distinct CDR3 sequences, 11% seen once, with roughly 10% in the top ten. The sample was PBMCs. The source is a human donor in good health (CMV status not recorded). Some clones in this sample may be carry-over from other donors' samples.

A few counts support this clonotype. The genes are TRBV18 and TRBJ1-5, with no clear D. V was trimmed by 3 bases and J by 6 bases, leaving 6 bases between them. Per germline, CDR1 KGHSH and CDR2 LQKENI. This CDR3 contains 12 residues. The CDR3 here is CASSPGSQPQHF. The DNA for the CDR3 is TGTGCCAGCTCACCCGGTAGTCAGCCCCAGCATTTT.

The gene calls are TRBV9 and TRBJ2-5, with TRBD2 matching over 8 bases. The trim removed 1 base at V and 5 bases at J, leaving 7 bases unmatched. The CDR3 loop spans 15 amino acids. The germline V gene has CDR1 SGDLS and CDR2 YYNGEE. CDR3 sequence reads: CASSVRGLGYETQYF. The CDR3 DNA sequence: TGTGCCAGCAGCGTAAGGGGACTAGGTTACGAGACCCAGTACTTC. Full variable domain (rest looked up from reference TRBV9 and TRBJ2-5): DSGVTQTPKHLITATGQRVTLRCSPRSGDLSVYWYQQSLDQGLQFLIQYYNGEERAKGNILERFSAQQFPDLHSELNLSSLELGDSALYFCASSVRGLGYETQYFGPGTRLLVL.

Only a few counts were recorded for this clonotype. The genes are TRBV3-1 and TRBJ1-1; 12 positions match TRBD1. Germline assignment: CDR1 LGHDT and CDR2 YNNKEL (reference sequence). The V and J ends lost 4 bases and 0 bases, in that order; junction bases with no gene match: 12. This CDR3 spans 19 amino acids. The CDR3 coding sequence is TGTGCCAGCAGCCGAGGTCGGGGACAGGGGGCAACCTTGAACACTGAAGCTTTCTTT. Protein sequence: CASSRGRGQGATLNTEAFF.

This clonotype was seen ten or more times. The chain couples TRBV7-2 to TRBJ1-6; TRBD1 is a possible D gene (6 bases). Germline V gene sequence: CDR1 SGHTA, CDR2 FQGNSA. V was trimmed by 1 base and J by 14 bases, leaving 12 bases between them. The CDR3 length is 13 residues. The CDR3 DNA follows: TGTGCCAGCAGCTTAGGGGGGCTGGAGTCCCTCCACTTT. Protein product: CASSLGGLESLHF.

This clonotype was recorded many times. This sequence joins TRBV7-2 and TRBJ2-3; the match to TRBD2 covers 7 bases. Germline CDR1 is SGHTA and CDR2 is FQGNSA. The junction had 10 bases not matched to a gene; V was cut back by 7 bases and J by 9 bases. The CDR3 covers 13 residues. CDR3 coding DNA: TGTGCCAGCACCACCGGGGGGTGGGTCACGCAGTATTTT. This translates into CASTTGGWVTQYF. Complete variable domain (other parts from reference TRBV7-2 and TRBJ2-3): GAGVSQSPSNKVTEKGKDVELRCDPISGHTALYWYRQSLGQGLEFLIYFQGNSAPDKSGLPSDRFSAERTGGSVSTLTIQRTQQEDSAVYLCASTTGGWVTQYFGPGTRLTVL.

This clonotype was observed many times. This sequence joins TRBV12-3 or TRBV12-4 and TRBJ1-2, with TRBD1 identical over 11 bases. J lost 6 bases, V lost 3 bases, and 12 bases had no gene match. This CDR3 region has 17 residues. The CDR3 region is CASSFRATDRGRDGYTF. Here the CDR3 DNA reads TGTGCCAGCAGTTTTCGGGCCACGGACAGGGGGCGCGATGGCTACACCTTC.

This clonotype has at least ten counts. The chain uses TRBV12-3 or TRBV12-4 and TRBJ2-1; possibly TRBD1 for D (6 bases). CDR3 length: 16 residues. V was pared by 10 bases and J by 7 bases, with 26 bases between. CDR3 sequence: CATAGRDTGPINEQFF. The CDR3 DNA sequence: TGTGCCACCGCCGGCCGGGACACCGGCCCCATTAATGAGCAGTTCTTC.

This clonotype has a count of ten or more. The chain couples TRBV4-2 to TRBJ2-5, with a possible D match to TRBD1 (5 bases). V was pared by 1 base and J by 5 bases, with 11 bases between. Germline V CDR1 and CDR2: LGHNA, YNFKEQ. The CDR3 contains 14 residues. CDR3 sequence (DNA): TGTGCCAGCAGCCAAGGGGGCGCCGGGGAGACCCAGTACTTC. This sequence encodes CASSQGGAGETQYF.

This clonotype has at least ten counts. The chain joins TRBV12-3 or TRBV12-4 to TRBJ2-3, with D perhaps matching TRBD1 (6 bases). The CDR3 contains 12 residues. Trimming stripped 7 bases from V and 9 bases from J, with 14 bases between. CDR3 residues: CASTNSGGTQYF. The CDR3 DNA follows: TGTGCCAGCACCAACAGTGGGGGCACGCAGTATTTT.

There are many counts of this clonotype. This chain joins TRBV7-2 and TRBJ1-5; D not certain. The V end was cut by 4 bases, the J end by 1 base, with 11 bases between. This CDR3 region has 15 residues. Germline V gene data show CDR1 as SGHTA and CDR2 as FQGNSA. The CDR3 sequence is CASSSGPASNQPQHF. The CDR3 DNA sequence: TGTGCCAGCAGCTCCGGACCGGCCAGCAATCAGCCCCAGCATTTT.

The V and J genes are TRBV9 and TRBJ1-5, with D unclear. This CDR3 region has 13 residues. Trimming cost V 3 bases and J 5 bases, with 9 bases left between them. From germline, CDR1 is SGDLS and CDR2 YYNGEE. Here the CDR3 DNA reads TGTGCCAGCAGCGCCCTCTTAGATCAGCCCCAGCATTTT. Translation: CASSALLDQPQHF.

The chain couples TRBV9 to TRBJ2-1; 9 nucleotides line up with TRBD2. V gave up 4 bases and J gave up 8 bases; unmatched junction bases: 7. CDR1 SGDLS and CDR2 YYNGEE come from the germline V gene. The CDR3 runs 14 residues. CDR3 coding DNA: TGTGCCAGCAGCACCGGGACTAGCAGCGATGAGCAGTTCTTC. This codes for CASSTGTSSDEQFF.

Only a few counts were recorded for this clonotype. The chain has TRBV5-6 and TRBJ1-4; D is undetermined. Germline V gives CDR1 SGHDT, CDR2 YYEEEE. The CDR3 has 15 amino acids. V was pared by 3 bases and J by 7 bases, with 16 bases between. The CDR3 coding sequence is TGTGCCAGCAGCTCTCTGATCCGAGCCGGTGAAAAACTGTTTTTT. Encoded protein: CASSSLIRAGEKLFF.

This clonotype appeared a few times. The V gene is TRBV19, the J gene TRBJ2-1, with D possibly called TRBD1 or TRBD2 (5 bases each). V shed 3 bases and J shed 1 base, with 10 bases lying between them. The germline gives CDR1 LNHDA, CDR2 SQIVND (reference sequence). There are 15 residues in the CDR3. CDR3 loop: CASSIGARSYNEQFF. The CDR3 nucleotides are TGTGCCAGTAGTATCGGGGCGAGGTCCTACAATGAGCAGTTCTTC.